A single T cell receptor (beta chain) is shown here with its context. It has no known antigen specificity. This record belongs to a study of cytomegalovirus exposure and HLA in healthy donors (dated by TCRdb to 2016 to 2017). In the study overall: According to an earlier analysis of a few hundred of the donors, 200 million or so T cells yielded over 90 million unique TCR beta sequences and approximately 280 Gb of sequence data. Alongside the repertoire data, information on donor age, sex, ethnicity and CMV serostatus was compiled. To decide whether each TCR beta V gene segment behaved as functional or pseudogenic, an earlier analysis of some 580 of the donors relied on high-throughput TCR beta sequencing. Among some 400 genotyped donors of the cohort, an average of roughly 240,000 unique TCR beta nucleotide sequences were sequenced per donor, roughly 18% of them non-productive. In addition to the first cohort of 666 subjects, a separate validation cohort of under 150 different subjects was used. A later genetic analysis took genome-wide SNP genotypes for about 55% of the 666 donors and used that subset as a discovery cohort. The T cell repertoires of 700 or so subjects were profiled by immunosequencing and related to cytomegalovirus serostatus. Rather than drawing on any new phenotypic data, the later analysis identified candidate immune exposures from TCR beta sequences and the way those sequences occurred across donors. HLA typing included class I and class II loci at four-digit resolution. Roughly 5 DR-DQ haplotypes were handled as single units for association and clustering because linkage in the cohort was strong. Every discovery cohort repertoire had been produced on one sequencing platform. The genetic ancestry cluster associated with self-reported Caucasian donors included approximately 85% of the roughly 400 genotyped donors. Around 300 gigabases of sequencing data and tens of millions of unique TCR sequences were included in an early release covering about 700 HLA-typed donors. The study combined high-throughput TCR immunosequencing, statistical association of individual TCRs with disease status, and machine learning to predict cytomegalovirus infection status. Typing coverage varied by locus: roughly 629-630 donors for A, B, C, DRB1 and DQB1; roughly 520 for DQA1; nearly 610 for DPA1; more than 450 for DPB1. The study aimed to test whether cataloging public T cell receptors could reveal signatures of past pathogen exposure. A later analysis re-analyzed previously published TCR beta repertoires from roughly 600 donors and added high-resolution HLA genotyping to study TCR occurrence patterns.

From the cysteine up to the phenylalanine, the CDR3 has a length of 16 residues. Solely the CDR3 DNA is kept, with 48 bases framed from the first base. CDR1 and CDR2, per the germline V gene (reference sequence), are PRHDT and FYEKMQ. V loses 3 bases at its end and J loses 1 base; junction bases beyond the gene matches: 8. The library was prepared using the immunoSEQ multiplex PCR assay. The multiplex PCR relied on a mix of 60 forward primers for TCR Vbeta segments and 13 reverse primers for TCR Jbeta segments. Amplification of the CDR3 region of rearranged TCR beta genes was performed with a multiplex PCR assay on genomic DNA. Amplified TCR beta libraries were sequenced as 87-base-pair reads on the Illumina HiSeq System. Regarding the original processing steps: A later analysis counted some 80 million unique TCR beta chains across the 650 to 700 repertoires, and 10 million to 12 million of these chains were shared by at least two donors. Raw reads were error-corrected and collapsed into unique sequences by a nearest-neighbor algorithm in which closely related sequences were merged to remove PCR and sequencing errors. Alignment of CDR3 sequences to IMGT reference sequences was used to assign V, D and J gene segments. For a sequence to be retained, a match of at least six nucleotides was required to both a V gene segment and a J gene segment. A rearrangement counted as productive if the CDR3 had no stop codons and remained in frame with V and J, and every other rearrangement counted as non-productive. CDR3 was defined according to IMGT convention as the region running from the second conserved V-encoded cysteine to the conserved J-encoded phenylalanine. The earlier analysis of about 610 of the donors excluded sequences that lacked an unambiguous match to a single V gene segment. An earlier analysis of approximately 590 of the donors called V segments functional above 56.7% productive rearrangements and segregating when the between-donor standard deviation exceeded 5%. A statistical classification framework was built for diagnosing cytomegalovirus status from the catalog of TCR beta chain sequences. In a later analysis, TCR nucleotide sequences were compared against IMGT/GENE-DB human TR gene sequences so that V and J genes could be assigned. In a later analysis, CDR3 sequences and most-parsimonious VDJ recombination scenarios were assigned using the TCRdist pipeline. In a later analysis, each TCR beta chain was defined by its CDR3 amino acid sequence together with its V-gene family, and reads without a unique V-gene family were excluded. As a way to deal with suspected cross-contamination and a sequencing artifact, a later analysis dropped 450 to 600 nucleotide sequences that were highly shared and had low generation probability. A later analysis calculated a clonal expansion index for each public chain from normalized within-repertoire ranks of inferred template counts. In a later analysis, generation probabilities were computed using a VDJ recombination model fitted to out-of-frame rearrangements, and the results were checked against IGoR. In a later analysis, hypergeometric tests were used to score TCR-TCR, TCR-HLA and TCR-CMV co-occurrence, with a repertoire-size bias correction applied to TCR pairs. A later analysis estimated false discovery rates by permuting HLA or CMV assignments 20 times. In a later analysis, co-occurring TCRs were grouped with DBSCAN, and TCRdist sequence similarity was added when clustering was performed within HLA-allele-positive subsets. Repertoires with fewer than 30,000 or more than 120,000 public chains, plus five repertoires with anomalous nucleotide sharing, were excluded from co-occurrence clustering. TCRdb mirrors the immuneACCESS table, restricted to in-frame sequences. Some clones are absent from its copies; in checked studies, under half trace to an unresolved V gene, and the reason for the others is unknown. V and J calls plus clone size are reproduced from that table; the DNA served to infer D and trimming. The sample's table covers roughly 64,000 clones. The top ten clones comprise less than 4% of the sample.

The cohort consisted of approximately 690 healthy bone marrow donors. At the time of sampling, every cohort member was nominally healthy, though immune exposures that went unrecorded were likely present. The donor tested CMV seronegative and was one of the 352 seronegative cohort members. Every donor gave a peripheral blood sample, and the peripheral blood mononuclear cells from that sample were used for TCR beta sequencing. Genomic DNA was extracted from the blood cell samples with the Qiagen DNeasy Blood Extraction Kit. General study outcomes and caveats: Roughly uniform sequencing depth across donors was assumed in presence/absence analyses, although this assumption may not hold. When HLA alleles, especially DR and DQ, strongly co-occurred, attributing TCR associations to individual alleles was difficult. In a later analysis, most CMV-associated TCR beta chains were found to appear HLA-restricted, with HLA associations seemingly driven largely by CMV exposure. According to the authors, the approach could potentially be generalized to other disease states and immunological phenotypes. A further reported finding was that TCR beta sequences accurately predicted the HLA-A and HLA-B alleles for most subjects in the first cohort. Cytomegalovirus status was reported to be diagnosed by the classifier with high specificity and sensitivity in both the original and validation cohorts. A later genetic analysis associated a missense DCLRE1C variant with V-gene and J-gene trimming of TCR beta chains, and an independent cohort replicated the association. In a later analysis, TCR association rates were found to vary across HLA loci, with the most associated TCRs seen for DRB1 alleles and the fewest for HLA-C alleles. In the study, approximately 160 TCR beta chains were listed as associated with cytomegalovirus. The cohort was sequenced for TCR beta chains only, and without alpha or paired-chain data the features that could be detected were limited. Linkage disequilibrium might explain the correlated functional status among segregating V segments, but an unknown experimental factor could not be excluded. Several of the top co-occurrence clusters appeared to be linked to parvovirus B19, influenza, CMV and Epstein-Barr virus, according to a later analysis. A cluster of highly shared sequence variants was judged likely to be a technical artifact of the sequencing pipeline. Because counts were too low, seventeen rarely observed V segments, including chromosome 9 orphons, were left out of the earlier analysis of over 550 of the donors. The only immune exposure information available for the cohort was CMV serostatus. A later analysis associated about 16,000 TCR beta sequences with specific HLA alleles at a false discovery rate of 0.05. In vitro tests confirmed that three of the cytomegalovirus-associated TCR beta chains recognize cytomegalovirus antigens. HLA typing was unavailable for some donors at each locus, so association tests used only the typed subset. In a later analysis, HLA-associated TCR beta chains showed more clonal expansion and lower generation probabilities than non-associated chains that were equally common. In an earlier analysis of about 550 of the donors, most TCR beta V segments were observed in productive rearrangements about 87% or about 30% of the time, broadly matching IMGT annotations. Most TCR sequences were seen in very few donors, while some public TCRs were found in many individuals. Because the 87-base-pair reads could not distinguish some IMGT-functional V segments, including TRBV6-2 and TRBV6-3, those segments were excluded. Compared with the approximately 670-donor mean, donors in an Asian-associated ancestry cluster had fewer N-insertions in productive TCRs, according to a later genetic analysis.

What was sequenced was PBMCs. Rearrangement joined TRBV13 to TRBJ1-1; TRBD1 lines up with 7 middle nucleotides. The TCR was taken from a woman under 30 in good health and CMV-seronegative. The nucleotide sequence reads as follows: TGTGCCAGCAGCTTGAAACAGGGGAGACGGAACACTGAAGCTTTCTTT. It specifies CASSLKQGRRNTEAFF.